Below are 17 T cell receptor beta chains sequenced from a single sample in a study of post-analysis software for immune sequencing data. These receptors' targets are unknown. Tagging with unique molecular identifiers was a feature of the TCR beta cDNA libraries. MiXCR, applied by TCRdb to the PCR reads, yields one record per CDR3 protein. Of 650,000 to 850,000 distinct CDR3 sequences in the sample, about 50% are singletons; the top ten hold approximately 4.5%. Study-level results: The five TRBV segments detected at higher frequency in patients than in controls included TRBV5-6, TRBV5-1 and TRBV20-1.

The specimen was blood. Receptors originate from a girl aged 10-17 years with multiple sclerosis.

This clonotype was seen once. CDR3 nucleotides: TGTGCCAGCAGTCAACGACTAGCGGATACGCAGTATTTT. Translated: CASSQRLADTQYF. This chain joins TRBV6-5 and TRBJ2-3; 8 bases map to TRBD2. In germline, CDR1 is MNHEY, CDR2 SVGAGI. V was clipped by 5 bases and J by 6 bases; unmatched bases: 4. The CDR3 consists of 13 residues.

This clonotype was counted once. The chain recombines TRBV5-1 with TRBJ2-7; 11 nucleotides align to TRBD2. V lost 0 bases to trimming and J lost 3 bases; unmatched junction nucleotides: 5. Germline V CDR1 and CDR2: SGHRS, YFSETQ. The length of the CDR3 is 16 residues. In nucleotides, the CDR3 is TGCGCCAGCAGCTTGGGGCTAGCGGGAGGTTACTACGAGCAGTACTTC. It yields the protein CASSLGLAGGYYEQYF.

J is TRBJ2-3 and V is TRBV7-2, with TRBD2 identical over 10 bases. This CDR3 comprises 18 residues. Germline V gene lookup returns CDR1 SGHTA and CDR2 FQGNSA. Trimming at V came to 0 bases and at J to 5 bases, leaving 11 bases not matched to a gene. The CDR3, as DNA: TGTGCCAGCAGCTTAGCGCCCAAGCGGGGGGGCATTGGAGATACGCAGTATTTT. As protein: CASSLAPKRGGIGDTQYF. The whole variable domain, filled in from reference TRBV7-2 and TRBJ2-3, reads GAGVSQSPSNKVTEKGKDVELRCDPISGHTALYWYRQSLGQGLEFLIYFQGNSAPDKSGLPSDRFSAERTGGSVSTLTIQRTQQEDSAVYLCASSLAPKRGGIGDTQYFGPGTRLTVL.

This clonotype showed up just a few times. V is TRBV29-1 and J is TRBJ2-5; D call uncertain. V lost 1 base and J lost 5, with 11 bases in between. Looked up from germline, CDR1 is SQVTM and CDR2 is ANQGSEA. The CDR3 has 13 residues. CDR3 sequence (DNA): TGCAGCGTTGAAGGTCGTAGGGCGGAGACCCAGTACTTC. Translation gives CSVEGRRAETQYF.

This sequence joins TRBV20-1 and TRBJ2-5; 11 nucleotides agree with TRBD2. Judging by the DNA end, TRBJ2-7 fits better; the J call may be wrong. The CDR3 runs to 14 residues. The germline gives CDR1 DFQATT, CDR2 SNEGSKA (reference sequence). For the CDR3, the DNA is TGCAGTGCTAGACTAGCGGGAGGTTTAAACGAGCAGTACTTC. It is translated as CSARLAGGLNEQYF.

This chain joins TRBV5-1 and TRBJ2-3, with D hard to call. The germline CDR1 and CDR2 sequences are SGHRS and YFSETQ. The CDR3 runs 16 residues. V gave up 4 bases and J gave up 0 bases, with 15 bases separating them. CDR3 nucleotides: TGCGCCAGCAGCCCATGGAACGGTTCTAGCACAGATACGCAGTATTTT. Translating it yields CASSPWNGSSTDTQYF.

A few counts support this clonotype. The chain is built from TRBV12-5 and TRBJ1-5; 8 bases match TRBD1. V lost 1 base, J lost 6 bases, and 2 bases stayed unmatched. This CDR3 spans 14 amino acids. Germline CDR1 reads LGHNT; CDR2 reads FRNRAP. The CDR3 nucleotides are TGTGCTAGTGGTTTGGGGACAGGGATTCAGCCCCAGCATTTT. It specifies CASGLGTGIQPQHF.

V usage is TRBV29-1 and J usage is TRBJ2-3; D is ambiguous. V lost 4 bases and J lost 2, with 13 bases in between. This CDR3 has 14 amino acids. Germline lookup yields CDR1 SQVTM and CDR2 ANQGSEA. DNA of the CDR3: TGCAGCGTTGTAGACTTGGCGGTCACAGATACGCAGTATTTT. Translated: CSVVDLAVTDTQYF.

Regarding this clonotype: One end of the junction is discordant with germline, which a read error may explain. V is TRBV29-1 and J is TRBJ2-1, with a weak D call TRBD2 (5 bases). Germline CDR1 SQVTM, CDR2 ANQGSEA. This CDR3 is built from 13 residues. This chain's CDR3 is CSVDRGRIGERFF. CDR3 nucleotide sequence: TGCAGCGTTGATCGGGGAAGGATCGGTGAGCGGTTCTTC.

V gene TRBV14 combines with J gene TRBJ2-4; perhaps D is TRBD1 or TRBD2 (6 bases each). The germline V and J ends were trimmed by 1 base and 13 bases, with 17 bases remaining between them. The CDR3 loop spans 14 amino acids. Germline V gene sequence: CDR1 SGHDN, CDR2 FVKESK. The CDR3 loop is CASSQGGGYAEQYF. As DNA, the CDR3 is TGTGCCAGCAGCCAAGGAGGGGGGTATGCGGAGCAGTACTTC.

This clonotype was seen more than once but under ten times. This chain connects TRBV2 to TRBJ2-7; D possibly corresponds to TRBD1 (6 bases). The ends were cut back, 0 bases at V and 2 bases at J, with 11 bases in the middle. The CDR3 has 15 residues. Looked up from germline, CDR1 is SNHLY and CDR2 is FYNNEI. The CDR3 DNA follows: TGTGCCAGCAGTGAAGCGACAGGCGCCACCTACGAGCAGTACTTC. Translating gives CASSEATGATYEQYF.

The V gene is TRBV29-1, the J gene TRBJ2-1; 7 positions match TRBD2. V gave up 5 bases and J gave up 6 bases; unmatched junction bases: 10. The CDR3 has 14 residues. Germline V gene sequence: CDR1 SQVTM, CDR2 ANQGSEA. This chain's CDR3 is CSVKAGRDINEQFF. In nucleotides, the CDR3 is TGCAGCGTTAAAGCGGGACGGGATATCAATGAGCAGTTCTTC.

V gene TRBV6-5 combines with J gene TRBJ2-6; no firm D call. Germline V lookup: CDR1 MNHEY, CDR2 SVGAGI. The V end lost 0 bases, the J end lost 0 bases, and 12 bases lay between the germline ends. CDR3 length: 18 residues. The CDR3 bases are TGTGCCAGCAGTTACTCGGCAGGATACCGCTCTGGGGCCAACGTCCTGACTTTC. This encodes CASSYSAGYRSGANVLTF.

This clonotype was observed a few times. V gene TRBV6-6 combines with J gene TRBJ2-7; TRBD2 might be the D (6 bases). The V gene's germline CDR1 is MNHNY and CDR2 SVGAGI (reference sequence). The CDR3 has 14 amino acids. Between the trimmed V and J ends, which lost 2 bases and 4 bases, there was a span of 12 bases. CDR3 sequence reads: CASSYRGGIYEQYF. DNA of the CDR3: TGTGCCAGCAGTTACCGTGGAGGGATTTACGAGCAGTACTTC.

This clonotype has a single count. This chain uses TRBV25-1 with TRBJ2-5; D ambiguous. The V gene lost 5 bases and the J gene lost 2 bases, with 9 bases spanning the gap. CDR3 length: 13 amino acids. CDR1 MGHDK and CDR2 SYGVNS come from the germline V gene. CDR3 bases: TGTGCCAGCAGTCCAAGATTTCAAGAGACCCAGTACTTC. It encodes CASSPRFQETQYF.

The chain recombines TRBV14 with TRBJ2-3; D is unclear. CDR1 and CDR2 (germline): SGHDN, FVKESK. This CDR3 comprises 14 residues. V was cut by 6 bases and J by 2 bases, with 12 bases left in between. As DNA, the CDR3 is TGTGCCAGCAGTCGGACCAGAACCACAGATACGCAGTATTTT. Translated: CASSRTRTTDTQYF.

The rearrangement joins TRBV29-1 to TRBJ2-3, with TRBD2 matching over 8 bases. The CDR3 loop spans 13 amino acids. Trimming at V came to 4 bases and at J to 4 bases, leaving 4 bases not matched to a gene. Germline CDR1 reads SQVTM; CDR2 reads ANQGSEA. Written as DNA, the CDR3 is TGCAGCGTTGGAGGACTAGCCTCAGATACGCAGTATTTT. Amino acid sequence: CSVGGLASDTQYF.